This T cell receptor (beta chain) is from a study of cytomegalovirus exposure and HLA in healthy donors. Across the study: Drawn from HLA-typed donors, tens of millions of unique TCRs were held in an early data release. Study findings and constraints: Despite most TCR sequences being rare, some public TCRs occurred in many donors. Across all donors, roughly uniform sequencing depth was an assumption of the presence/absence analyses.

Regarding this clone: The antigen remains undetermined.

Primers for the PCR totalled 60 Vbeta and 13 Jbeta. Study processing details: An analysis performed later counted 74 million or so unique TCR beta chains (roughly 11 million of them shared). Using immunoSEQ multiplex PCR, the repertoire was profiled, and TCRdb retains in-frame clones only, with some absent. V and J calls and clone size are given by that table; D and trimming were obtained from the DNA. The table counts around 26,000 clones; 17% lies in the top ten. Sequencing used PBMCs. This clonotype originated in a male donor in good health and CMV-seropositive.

The CDR3 loop is CSVRREGFEQYF. The DNA of the CDR3 is TGCAGCGTCCGCAGGGAAGGGTTCGAGCAGTACTTC. The rearrangement joins TRBV29-1 to TRBJ2-7; possible D gene TRBD1, 5 bases. There are 12 residues in the CDR3. V shed 6 bases and J shed 6 bases, with 15 bases lying between them. Germline CDR1 reads SQVTM; CDR2 reads ANQGSEA.